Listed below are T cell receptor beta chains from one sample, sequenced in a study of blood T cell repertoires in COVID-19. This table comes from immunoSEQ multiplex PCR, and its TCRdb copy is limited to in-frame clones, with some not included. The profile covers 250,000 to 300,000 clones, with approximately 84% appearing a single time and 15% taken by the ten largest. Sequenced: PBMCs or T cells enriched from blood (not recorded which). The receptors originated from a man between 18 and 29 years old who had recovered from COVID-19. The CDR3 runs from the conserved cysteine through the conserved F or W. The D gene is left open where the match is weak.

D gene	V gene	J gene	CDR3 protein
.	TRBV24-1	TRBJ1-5	CATSTAQGGGNQPQHF
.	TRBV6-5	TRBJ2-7	CASSYWEVPPYEQYF
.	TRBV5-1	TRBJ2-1	CASSYIIGANEQFF
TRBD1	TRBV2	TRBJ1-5	CASSSDRSNQPQHF
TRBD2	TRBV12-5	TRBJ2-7	CASAPTSGSYEQYF
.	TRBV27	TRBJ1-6	CASSPQGISYNSPLHF
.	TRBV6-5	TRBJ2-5	CARGDQETQYF
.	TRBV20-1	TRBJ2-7	CSGQGPYEQYF
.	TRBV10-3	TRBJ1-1	CAISESMTRGAFF
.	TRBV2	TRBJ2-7	CASRTPGNSYEQYF
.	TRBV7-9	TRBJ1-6	CASSSRGSSYNSPLHF
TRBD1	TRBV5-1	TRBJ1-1	CASSLGFSGGFGTEAFF
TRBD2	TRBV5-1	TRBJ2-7	CASSRTSGRAREQYF
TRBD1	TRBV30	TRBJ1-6	CAWSVQGSNSPLHF
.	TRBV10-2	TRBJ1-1	CASSPGHNTEAFF
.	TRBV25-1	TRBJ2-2	CASIGPNTGELFF
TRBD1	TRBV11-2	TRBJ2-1	CASSSDRGNEQFF
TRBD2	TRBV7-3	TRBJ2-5	CASSPGGRRETQYF
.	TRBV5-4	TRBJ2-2	CASSISNTGELFF
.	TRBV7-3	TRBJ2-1	CASSLGGPGYNEQFF
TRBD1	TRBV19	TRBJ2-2	CASRVAGQGWTGELFF
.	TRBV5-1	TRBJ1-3	CASSEQGLSGNTIYF
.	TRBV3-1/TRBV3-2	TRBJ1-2	CASSQGYRVNYGYTF
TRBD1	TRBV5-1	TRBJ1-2	CASSPGQGRGYTF
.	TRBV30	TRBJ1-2	CAWSVLSGYGYTF
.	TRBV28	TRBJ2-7	CASSLLSRATYEQYF
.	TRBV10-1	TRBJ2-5	CASSETGGETQYF
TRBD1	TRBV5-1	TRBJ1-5	CASSLDGQGAQHF
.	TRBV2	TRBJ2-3	CATSSSTDTQYF
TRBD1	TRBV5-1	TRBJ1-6	CASSSIGTDNSPLHF
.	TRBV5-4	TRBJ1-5	CASSAAGDQPQHF
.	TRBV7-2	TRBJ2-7	CASSLIGTRNEQYF
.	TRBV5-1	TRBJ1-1	CASTSGTMNTEAFF
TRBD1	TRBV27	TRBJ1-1	CASSLSGTGSATEAFF
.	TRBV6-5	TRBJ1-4	CASSYRLGGEKLFF
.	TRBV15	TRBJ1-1	CATSRGGGVGTEAFF
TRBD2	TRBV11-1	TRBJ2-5	CASSPVTGGPETQYF
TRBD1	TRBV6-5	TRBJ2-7	CASTQKTGGREQYF
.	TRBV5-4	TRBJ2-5	CASSLYRGGKGETQYF
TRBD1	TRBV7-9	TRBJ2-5	CASSAGQGDHQETQYF
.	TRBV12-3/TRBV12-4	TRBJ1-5	CASSLRQNQPQHF
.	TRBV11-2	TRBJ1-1	CASSLDSSGSTEAFF
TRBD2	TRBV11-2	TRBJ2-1	CASSLGLAGAQGQFF
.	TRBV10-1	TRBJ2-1	CASSDEWGGLYNEQFF
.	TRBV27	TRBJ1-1	CASSLYQESTEAFF
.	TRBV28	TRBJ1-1	CASKGSVDTEAFF
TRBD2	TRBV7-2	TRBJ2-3	CASSLVAGEWNTQYF
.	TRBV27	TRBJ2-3	CASSLSGRGFYTGTDTQYF
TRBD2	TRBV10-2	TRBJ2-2	CASSETLAGAPGELFF
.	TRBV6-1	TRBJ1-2	CASSEGGIGRTYGYTF
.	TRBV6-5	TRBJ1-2	CASSYGQYYGYTF
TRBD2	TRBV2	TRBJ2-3	CASRVLADTQYF
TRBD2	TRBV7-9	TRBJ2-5	CASSAPERGGIQETQYF
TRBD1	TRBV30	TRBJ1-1	CAWSVGGSGNTEAFF
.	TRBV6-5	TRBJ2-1	CASSWTDSYNEQFF
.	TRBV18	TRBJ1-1	CASSPPVNTEAFF
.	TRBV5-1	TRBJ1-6	CASSLAASSYNSPLHF
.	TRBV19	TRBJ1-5	CASSTPRGTQHF
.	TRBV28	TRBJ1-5	CASSTLSNQPQHF